This T cell receptor (beta chain) derives from a study of blood T cell repertoires in COVID-19. Overall study context: There were acute and convalescent COVID-19 samples, and they came from the United States, Italy and Spain. The analysed material was cDNA or gDNA that came from T cells, B-cell-depleted T cells, or PBMCs.

V lost 4 bases to trimming and J lost 4 bases; unmatched junction nucleotides: 7. CDR1 is KGHDR and CDR2 is SFDVKD in the germline V gene. The CDR3 is 15 residues long. The protocol was immunoSEQ multiplex PCR, while the TCRdb copy is restricted to in-frame clones and leaves out a portion. Here the sample spans approximately 160,000 clones, about four fifths being singletons. This clonotype was obtained from a man in his 60s with active or convalescent COVID-19. What was sequenced was peripheral blood. This chain joins TRBV24-1 and TRBJ1-1; TRBD1 matches 8 bases. The DNA of the CDR3 is TGTGCCACCAGTGACCCCCGACAGGGGTCCACTGAAGCTTTCTTT. Translation gives CATSDPRQGSTEAFF.